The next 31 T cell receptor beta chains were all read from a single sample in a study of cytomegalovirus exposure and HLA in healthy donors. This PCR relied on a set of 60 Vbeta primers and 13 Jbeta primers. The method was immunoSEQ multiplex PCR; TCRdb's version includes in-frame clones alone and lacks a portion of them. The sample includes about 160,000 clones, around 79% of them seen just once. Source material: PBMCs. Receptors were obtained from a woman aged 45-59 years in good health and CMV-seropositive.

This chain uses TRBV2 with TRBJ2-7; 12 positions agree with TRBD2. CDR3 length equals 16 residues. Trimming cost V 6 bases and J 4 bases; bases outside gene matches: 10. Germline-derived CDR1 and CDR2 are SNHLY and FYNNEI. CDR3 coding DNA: TGTGCCAGCAGCGGACGACTAGCGGGAGTTATATACGAGCAGTACTTC. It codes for CASSGRLAGVIYEQYF.

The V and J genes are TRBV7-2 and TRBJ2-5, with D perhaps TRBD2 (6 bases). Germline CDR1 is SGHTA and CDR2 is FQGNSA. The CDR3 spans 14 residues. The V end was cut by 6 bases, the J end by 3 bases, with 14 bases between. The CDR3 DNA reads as TGTGCCAGCAGGATCTACTGGGGGGAAGAGACCCAGTACTTC. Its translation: CASRIYWGEETQYF.

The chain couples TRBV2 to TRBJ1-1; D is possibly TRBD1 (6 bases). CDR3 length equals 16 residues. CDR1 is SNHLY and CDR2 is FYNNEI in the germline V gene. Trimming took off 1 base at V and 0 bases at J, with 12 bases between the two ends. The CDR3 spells CASSEVRQDMNTEAFF. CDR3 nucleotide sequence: TGTGCCAGCAGTGAAGTGCGACAGGACATGAACACTGAAGCTTTCTTT. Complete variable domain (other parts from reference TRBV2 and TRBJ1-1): EPEVTQTPSHQVTQMGQEVILRCVPISNHLYFYWYRQILGQKVEFLVSFYNNEISEKSEIFDDQFSVERPDGSNFTLKIRSTKLEDSAMYFCASSEVRQDMNTEAFFGQGTRLTVV.

CDR3 loop: CASSYSVGGDYEQYF. Here the CDR3 DNA reads TGTGCCAGCAGTTACTCGGTCGGGGGGGACTACGAGCAGTACTTC. V is TRBV6-5 and J is TRBJ2-7, with 8 nucleotides matching TRBD2. This CDR3 has 15 residues. CDR1 MNHEY and CDR2 SVGAGI come from the germline V gene. After removal of 0 bases from V and 3 bases from J, the junction contained 4 bases not matched to a gene.

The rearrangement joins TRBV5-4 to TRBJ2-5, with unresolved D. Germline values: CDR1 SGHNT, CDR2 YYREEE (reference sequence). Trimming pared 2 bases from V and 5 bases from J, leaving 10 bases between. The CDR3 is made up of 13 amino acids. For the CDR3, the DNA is TGTGCCAGCAGCTTCAGTCATTTGGAGACCCAGTACTTC. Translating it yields CASSFSHLETQYF.

CDR3 region: CAILTGGRGYTF. CDR3 nucleotide sequence: TGTGCCATCCTTACAGGGGGAAGAGGCTACACCTTC. The chain recombines TRBV2 with TRBJ1-2, with 8 bases lining up with TRBD1. The CDR3 sequence is 12 residues long. V gave up 10 bases and J gave up 8 bases; unmatched junction bases: 9. CDR1 and CDR2 from the germline V gene are SNHLY and FYNNEI.

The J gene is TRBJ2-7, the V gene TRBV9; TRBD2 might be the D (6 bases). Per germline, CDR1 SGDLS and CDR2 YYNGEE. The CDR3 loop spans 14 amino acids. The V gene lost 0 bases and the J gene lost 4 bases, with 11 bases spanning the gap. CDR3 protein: CASSVDAGIYEQYF. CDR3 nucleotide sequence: TGTGCCAGCAGCGTAGATGCGGGAATATACGAGCAGTACTTC.

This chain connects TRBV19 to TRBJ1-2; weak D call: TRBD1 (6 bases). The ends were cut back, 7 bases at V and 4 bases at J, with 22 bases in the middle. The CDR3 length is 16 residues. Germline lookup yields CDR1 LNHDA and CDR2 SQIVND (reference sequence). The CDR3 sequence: CASTTLQGTGGYGYTF. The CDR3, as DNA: TGTGCCAGTACCACACTACAGGGAACCGGAGGCTATGGCTACACCTTC.

CDR3 coding DNA: TGTGCCATCAGTCCCGGGACAGGGAACTATGGCTACACCTTC. Protein sequence: CAISPGTGNYGYTF. The chain uses TRBV10-3 and TRBJ1-2; 9 bases align to TRBD1. Germline V gene data show CDR1 as ENHRY and CDR2 as SYGVKD. The junction had 3 bases not matched to a gene; V was cut back by 5 bases and J by 2 bases. The CDR3 totals 14 residues.

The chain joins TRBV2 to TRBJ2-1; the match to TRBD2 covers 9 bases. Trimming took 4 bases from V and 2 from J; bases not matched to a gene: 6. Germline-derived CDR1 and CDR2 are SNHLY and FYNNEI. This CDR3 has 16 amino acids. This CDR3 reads CASSGVAGETYNEQFF. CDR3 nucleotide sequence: TGTGCCAGCAGTGGGGTAGCGGGAGAGACCTACAATGAGCAGTTCTTC.

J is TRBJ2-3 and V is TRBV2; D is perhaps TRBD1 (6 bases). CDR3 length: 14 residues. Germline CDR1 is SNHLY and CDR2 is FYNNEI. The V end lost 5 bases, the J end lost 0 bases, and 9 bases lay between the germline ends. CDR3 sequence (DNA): TGTGCCAGCAGTCGAGGACAGAGCACAGATACGCAGTATTTT. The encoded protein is CASSRGQSTDTQYF.

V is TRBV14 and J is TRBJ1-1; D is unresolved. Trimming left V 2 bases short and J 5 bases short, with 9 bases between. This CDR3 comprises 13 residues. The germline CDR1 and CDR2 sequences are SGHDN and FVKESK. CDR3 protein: CASSQQRNTEAFF. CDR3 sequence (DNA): TGTGCCAGCAGCCAACAGCGGAATACTGAAGCTTTCTTT. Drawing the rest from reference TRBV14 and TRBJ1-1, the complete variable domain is EAGVTQFPSHSVIEKGQTVTLRCDPISGHDNLYWYRRVMGKEIKFLLHFVKESKQDESGMPNNRFLAERTGGTYSTLKVQPAELEDSGVYFCASSQQRNTEAFFGQGTRLTVV.

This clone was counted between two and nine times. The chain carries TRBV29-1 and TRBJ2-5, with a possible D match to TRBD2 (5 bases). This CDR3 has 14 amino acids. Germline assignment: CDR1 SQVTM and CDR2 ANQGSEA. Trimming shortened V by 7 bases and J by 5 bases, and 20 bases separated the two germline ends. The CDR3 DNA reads TGCAGCGCACGTGCATCGGGGTTAGGGGAGACCCAGTACTTC. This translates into CSARASGLGETQYF.

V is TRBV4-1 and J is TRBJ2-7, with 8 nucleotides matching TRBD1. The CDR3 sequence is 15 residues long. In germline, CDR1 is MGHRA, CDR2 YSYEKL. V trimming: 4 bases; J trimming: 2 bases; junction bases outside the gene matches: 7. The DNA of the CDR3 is TGCGCCAGCAGCCTAGGGGACAGGACAACCTACGAGCAGTACTTC. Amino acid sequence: CASSLGDRTTYEQYF.

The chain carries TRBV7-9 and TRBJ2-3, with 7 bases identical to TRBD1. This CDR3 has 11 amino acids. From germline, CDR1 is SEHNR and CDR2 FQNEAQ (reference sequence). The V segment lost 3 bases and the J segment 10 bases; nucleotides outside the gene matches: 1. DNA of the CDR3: TGTGCCAGCAGCTTGACAGGGCCGCAGTATTTT. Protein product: CASSLTGPQYF.

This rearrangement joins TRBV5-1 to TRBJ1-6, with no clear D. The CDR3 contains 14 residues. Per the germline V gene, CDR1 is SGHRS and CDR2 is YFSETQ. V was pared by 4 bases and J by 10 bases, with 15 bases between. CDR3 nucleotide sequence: TGCGCCAGCAGCCTGGAACGGGGTGTGTCACCCCTCCACTTT. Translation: CASSLERGVSPLHF.

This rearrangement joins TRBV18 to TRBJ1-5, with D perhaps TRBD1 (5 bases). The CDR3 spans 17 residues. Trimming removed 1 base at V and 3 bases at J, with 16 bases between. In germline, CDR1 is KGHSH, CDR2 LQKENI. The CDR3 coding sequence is TGTGCCAGCTCACCACGTCAGGGCCCAACTGACAATCAGCCCCAGCATTTT. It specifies CASSPRQGPTDNQPQHF. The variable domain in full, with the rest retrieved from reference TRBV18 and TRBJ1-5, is NAGVMQNPRHLVRRRGQEARLRCSPMKGHSHVYWYRQLPEEGLKFMVYLQKENIIDESGMPKERFSAEFPKEGPSILRIQQVVRGDSAAYFCASSPRQGPTDNQPQHFGDGTRLSIL.

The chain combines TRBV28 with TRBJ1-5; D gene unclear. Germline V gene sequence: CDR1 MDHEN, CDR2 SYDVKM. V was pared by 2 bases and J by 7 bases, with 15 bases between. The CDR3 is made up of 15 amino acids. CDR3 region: CASSLNYGVGQPQHF. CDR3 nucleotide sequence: TGTGCCAGCAGTTTAAATTACGGGGTCGGACAGCCCCAGCATTTT.

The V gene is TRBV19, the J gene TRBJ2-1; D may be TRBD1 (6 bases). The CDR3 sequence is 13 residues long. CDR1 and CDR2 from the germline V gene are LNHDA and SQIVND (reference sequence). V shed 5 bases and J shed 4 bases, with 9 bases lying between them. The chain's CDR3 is CASSPQGYNEQFF. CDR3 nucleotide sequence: TGTGCCAGTAGTCCACAGGGTTACAATGAGCAGTTCTTC.

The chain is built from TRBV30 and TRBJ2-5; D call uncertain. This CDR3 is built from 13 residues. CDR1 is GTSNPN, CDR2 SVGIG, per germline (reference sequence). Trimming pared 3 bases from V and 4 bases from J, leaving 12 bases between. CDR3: CAWSPISRETQYF. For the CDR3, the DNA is TGTGCCTGGAGCCCTATAAGTCGAGAGACCCAGTACTTC.

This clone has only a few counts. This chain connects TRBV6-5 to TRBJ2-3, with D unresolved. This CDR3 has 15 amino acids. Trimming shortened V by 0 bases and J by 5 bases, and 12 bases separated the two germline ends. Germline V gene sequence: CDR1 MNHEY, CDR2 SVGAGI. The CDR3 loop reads CASSYSRDSGDTQYF. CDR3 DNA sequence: TGTGCCAGCAGTTACTCTCGAGATTCAGGAGATACGCAGTATTTT.

The CDR3: CASARQSYGYTF. In nucleotides, the CDR3 is TGTGCCAGCGCTAGACAGAGCTATGGCTACACCTTC. V and J are TRBV28 and TRBJ1-2; D might be TRBD1 (5 bases). V dropped 8 bases and J dropped 4 bases, with 11 bases sitting between them. The CDR3 length is 12 residues. Germline V lookup: CDR1 MDHEN, CDR2 SYDVKM.

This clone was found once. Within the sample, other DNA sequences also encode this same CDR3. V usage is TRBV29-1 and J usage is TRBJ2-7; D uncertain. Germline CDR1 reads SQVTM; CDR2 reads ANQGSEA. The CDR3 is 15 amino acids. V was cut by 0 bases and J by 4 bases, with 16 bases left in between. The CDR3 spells CSVEDPTKPSYEQYF. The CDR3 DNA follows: TGCAGCGTTGAAGATCCGACCAAGCCTAGTTACGAGCAGTACTTC.

The CDR3: CASSERGTSGGYEQYF. The CDR3 coding sequence is TGTGCCAGCAGCGAAAGGGGGACTAGCGGGGGCTACGAGCAGTACTTC. This chain uses TRBV7-6 with TRBJ2-7; the match to TRBD2 covers 14 bases. The CDR3 is made up of 16 amino acids. J gave up 3 bases and V 5 bases, and 6 bases lay outside the gene matches. CDR1 is SGHVS, CDR2 FNYEAQ, per germline.

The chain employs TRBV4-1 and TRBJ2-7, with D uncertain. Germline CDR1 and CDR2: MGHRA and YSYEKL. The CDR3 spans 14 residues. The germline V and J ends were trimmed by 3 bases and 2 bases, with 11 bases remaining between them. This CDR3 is CASSQELWAYEQYF. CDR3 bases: TGCGCCAGCAGCCAGGAGCTCTGGGCCTACGAGCAGTACTTC.

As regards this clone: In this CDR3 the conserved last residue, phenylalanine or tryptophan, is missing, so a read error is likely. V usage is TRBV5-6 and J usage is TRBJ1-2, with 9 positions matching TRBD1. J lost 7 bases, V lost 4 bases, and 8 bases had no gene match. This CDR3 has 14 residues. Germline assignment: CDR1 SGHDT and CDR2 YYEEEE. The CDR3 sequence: CASSRGTGPFGYTV. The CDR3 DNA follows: TGTGCCAGCAGCAGAGGGACAGGGCCCTTTGGCTACACCGTC.

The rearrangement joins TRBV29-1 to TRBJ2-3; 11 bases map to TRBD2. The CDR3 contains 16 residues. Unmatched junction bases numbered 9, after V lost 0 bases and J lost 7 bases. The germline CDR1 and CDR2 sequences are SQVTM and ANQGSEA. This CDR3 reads CSVEDSGLAGPNTQYF. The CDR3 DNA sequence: TGCAGCGTTGAAGACAGCGGACTAGCGGGCCCCAATACGCAGTATTTT.

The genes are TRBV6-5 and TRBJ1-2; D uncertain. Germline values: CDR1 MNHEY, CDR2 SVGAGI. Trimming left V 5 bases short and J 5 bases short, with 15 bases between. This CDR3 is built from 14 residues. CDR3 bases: TGTGCCAGCAGTGGAGCCGGTTTAAGATATGGCTACACCTTC. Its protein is CASSGAGLRYGYTF.

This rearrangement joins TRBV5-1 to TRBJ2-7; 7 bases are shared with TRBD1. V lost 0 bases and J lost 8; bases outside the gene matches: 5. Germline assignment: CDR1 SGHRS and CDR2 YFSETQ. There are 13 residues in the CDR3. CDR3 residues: CASSLETGMQQYF. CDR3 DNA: TGCGCCAGCAGCTTGGAGACAGGGATGCAGCAGTACTTC.

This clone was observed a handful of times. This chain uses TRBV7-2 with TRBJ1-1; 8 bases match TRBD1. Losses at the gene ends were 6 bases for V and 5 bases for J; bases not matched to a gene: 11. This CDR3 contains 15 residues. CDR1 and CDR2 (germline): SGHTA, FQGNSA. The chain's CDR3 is CASSKPGQGRTEAFF. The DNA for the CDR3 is TGTGCCAGCAGTAAACCAGGACAGGGAAGGACTGAAGCTTTCTTT. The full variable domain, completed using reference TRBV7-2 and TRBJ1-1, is GAGVSQSPSNKVTEKGKDVELRCDPISGHTALYWYRQSLGQGLEFLIYFQGNSAPDKSGLPSDRFSAERTGGSVSTLTIQRTQQEDSAVYLCASSKPGQGRTEAFFGQGTRLTVV.

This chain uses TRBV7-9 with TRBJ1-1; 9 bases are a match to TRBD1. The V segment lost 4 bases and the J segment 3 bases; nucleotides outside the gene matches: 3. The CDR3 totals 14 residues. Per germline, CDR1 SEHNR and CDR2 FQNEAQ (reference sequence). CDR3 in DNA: TGTGCCAGCAGCTATTGGGACAGGGACACTGAAGCTTTCTTT. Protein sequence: CASSYWDRDTEAFF.